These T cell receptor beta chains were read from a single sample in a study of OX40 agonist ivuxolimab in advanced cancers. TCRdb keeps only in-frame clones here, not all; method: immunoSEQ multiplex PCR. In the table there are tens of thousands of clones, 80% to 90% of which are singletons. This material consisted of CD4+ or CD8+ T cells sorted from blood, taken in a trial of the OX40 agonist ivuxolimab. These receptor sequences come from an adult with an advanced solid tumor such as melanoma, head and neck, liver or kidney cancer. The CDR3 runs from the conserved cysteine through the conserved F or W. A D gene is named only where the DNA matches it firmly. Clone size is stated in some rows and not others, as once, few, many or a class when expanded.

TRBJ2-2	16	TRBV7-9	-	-	CASSLSGTFLTGELFF
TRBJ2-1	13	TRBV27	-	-	CASTASEYNEQFF
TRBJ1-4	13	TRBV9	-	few	CASSPTTVQELFF
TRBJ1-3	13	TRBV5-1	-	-	CASSTGIGNTIYF
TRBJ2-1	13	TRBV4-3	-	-	CASSPWVDYEQFF
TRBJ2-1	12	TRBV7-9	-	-	CASSFDRAEQFF
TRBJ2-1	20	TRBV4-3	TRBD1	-	CASSQDRSGQGISVGDEQFF
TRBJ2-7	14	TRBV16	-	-	CASSQSFVSYEQYF
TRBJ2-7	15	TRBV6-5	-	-	CASSYSNHHTYEQYF
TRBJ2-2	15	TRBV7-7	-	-	CASRSGTGNTGELFF
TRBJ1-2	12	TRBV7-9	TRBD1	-	CASSLTGDGYTF
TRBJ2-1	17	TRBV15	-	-	CATSRDLGGPAYNEQFF
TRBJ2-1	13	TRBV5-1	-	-	CASSPTRDNEQFF
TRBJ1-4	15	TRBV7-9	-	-	CASSPGQPQGEKLFF
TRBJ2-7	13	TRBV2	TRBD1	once	CAATGTGNHEQYF
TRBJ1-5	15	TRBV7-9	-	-	CASSLEGGFNQPQHF